This TCR beta chain is from a study of cytomegalovirus exposure and HLA in healthy donors. This clone was picked up one time. This PCR relied on a set of 60 Vbeta primers and 13 Jbeta primers. Data came from immunoSEQ multiplex PCR; TCRdb stores just in-frame clones and leaves some out. The repertoire holds around 33,000 clones, with approximately 79% as singletons. The CDR3 contains 17 residues. The germline V and J ends were trimmed by 1 base and 1 base, with 14 bases remaining between them. Germline V gene lookup returns CDR1 SGHTA and CDR2 FQGNSA. The source material was PBMCs. The sequence was obtained from a woman in her 30s in good health and CMV-seropositive. V usage is TRBV7-2 and J usage is TRBJ2-1; D may be TRBD2 (6 bases). The CDR3 reads CASSLELAVRSYNEQFF. The CDR3 DNA follows: TGTGCCAGCAGCTTAGAGTTAGCGGTGAGATCCTACAATGAGCAGTTCTTC. Complete variable domain (other parts from reference TRBV7-2 and TRBJ2-1): GAGVSQSPSNKVTEKGKDVELRCDPISGHTALYWYRQSLGQGLEFLIYFQGNSAPDKSGLPSDRFSAERTGGSVSTLTIQRTQQEDSAVYLCASSLELAVRSYNEQFFGPGTRLTVL.